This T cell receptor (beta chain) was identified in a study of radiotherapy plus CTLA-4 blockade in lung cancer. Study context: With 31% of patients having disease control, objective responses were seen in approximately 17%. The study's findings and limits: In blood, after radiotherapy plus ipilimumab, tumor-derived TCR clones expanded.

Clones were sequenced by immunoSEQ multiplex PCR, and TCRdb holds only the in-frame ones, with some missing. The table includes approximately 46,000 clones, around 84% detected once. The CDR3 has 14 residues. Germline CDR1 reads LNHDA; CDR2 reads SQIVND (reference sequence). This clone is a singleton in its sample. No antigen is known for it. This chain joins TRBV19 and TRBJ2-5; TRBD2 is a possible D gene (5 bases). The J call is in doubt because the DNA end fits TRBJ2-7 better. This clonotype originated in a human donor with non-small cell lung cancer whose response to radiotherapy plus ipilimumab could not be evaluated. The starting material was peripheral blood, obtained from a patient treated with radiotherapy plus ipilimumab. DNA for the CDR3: TGTGCCAGTAGTATAGCTCGGGGATCCTACGAGCAGTACTTC. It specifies CASSIARGSYEQYF.